The rows below give T cell receptor beta chains drawn from one sample of a study of T cells in narcolepsy. Using immunoSEQ multiplex PCR, the repertoire was profiled, and TCRdb retains in-frame clones only, with some absent. The top ten hold about 1.6% of the sample, which has 30,000 to 45,000 clones, around 85% seen once. Material for sequencing was CD45RA- memory CD4+ T cells from PBMCs. The source of these receptors is a human donor with narcolepsy. Both conserved end residues are part of each CDR3. The D gene is left open where the match is weak. Expanded clones are given a class, and other clones once, few, many or no size at all.

CDR3 length: 12
V gene: TRBV18
clone size: NA
J gene: TRBJ2-7
D gene: TRBD1
CDR3 DNA: TGTGCCAGCTCACCCACAGGGGGCGAGCAGTACTTC
CDR3 protein: CASSPTGGEQYF

CDR3 length: 15
V gene: TRBV19
clone size: few
J gene: TRBJ2-7
D gene: NA
CDR3 DNA: TGTGCCAGCCGCCGGGGGATGGATAAATCCTACGAGCAGTACTTC
CDR3 protein: CASRRGMDKSYEQYF

CDR3 length: 14
V gene: TRBV6-6
clone size: NA
J gene: TRBJ1-2
D gene: NA
CDR3 DNA: TGTGCCAGCAGTTACTCGGACAGAAACTATGGCTACACCTTC
CDR3 protein: CASSYSDRNYGYTF

CDR3 length: 15
V gene: TRBV19
clone size: NA
J gene: TRBJ2-1
D gene: TRBD1
CDR3 DNA: TGTGCCGGTAGTATAGGGACAGGGGGCTACAATGAGCAGTTCTTC
CDR3 protein: CAGSIGTGGYNEQFF

CDR3 length: 14
V gene: TRBV7-2
clone size: NA
J gene: TRBJ1-3
D gene: NA
CDR3 DNA: TGTGCCAGCAGCTTTTCCCCGATAAAAAACACCATATATTTT
CDR3 protein: CASSFSPIKNTIYF

CDR3 length: 19
V gene: TRBV7-7
clone size: NA
J gene: TRBJ1-5
D gene: TRBD1
CDR3 DNA: TGTGCCAGCAGCTTAGAGAGGGACAGGGCGGTTAATAGCAATCAGCCCCAGCATTTT
CDR3 protein: CASSLERDRAVNSNQPQHF

CDR3 length: 14
V gene: TRBV5-1
clone size: NA
J gene: TRBJ2-1
D gene: NA
CDR3 DNA: TGCGCCAGCAGCTTGCTACAGTCGGGAAATGAGCAGTTCTTC
CDR3 protein: CASSLLQSGNEQFF

CDR3 length: 14
V gene: TRBV7-2
clone size: NA
J gene: TRBJ2-5
D gene: NA
CDR3 DNA: TGTGCCAGCAGCTTAGGCAGGACCTTCGTGACCCAGTACTTC
CDR3 protein: CASSLGRTFVTQYF

CDR3 length: 15
V gene: TRBV6-1
clone size: once
J gene: TRBJ1-2
D gene: NA
CDR3 DNA: TGTGCCAGCAGCAACAATGACAGGCCCTACTATGGCTACACCTTC
CDR3 protein: CASSNNDRPYYGYTF

CDR3 length: 13
V gene: TRBV7-3
clone size: few
J gene: TRBJ1-1
D gene: NA
CDR3 DNA: TGTGCCAGCAGCTTAACGGTGAACACTGAAGCTTTCTTT
CDR3 protein: CASSLTVNTEAFF

CDR3 length: 13
V gene: TRBV6-5
clone size: NA
J gene: TRBJ1-1
D gene: NA
CDR3 DNA: TGTGCCAGCAGTTACTTACGGGCGACTGAAGCTTTCTTT
CDR3 protein: CASSYLRATEAFF

CDR3 length: 14
V gene: TRBV18
clone size: NA
J gene: TRBJ1-5
D gene: NA
CDR3 DNA: TGTGCCAGCTCACCAGGACGGGGGGATCAGCCCCAGCATTTT
CDR3 protein: CASSPGRGDQPQHF

CDR3 length: 14
V gene: TRBV5-1
clone size: once
J gene: TRBJ2-7
D gene: NA
CDR3 DNA: TGCGCCAGCAGCTTGGGAGGAACCCGTGACGAGCAGTACTTC
CDR3 protein: CASSLGGTRDEQYF

CDR3 length: 15
V gene: TRBV6-4
clone size: NA
J gene: TRBJ2-1
D gene: NA
CDR3 DNA: TGTGCCAGCAGTACCAGGCAGGGGACCTACAATGAGCAGTTCTTC
CDR3 protein: CASSTRQGTYNEQFF

CDR3 length: 16
V gene: TRBV5-4
clone size: NA
J gene: TRBJ2-3
D gene: TRBD2
CDR3 DNA: TGTGCCAGCAGCCCGCAATTAGCGGGGGGGCCAGATACGCAGTATTTT
CDR3 protein: CASSPQLAGGPDTQYF

CDR3 length: 14
V gene: TRBV7-8
clone size: once
J gene: TRBJ1-1
D gene: NA
CDR3 DNA: TGTGTCTCGCGGGACGGTCTCCCGAACACTGAAGCTTTCTTT
CDR3 protein: CVSRDGLPNTEAFF

CDR3 length: 15
V gene: TRBV6-5
clone size: NA
J gene: TRBJ1-1
D gene: NA
CDR3 DNA: TGTGCCAGCAGTCTCCCCCGGGCCGGGAACACTGAAGCTTTCTTT
CDR3 protein: CASSLPRAGNTEAFF

CDR3 length: 12
V gene: TRBV27
clone size: once
J gene: TRBJ1-1
D gene: TRBD1
CDR3 DNA: TGTGCCAGCAAGACAGGGCGCACTGAAGCTTTCTTT
CDR3 protein: CASKTGRTEAFF

CDR3 length: 15
V gene: TRBV5-8
clone size: NA
J gene: TRBJ2-3
D gene: NA
CDR3 DNA: TGTGCCAGCAGCTTGCCGGGGTTAGACACAGATACGCAGTATTTT
CDR3 protein: CASSLPGLDTDTQYF

CDR3 length: 13
V gene: TRBV5-1
clone size: NA
J gene: TRBJ1-1
D gene: NA
CDR3 DNA: TGCGCCAGCAGCTTGGGGCAGTCAAATCCGGCTTTCTTT
CDR3 protein: CASSLGQSNPAFF

CDR3 length: 16
V gene: TRBV28
clone size: once
J gene: TRBJ1-4
D gene: NA
CDR3 DNA: TGTGCCAGCAGTTTAGAGGCCCGAGGGACTAATGAAAAACTGTTTTTT
CDR3 protein: CASSLEARGTNEKLFF

CDR3 length: 15
V gene: TRBV18
clone size: NA
J gene: TRBJ1-1
D gene: NA
CDR3 DNA: TGTGCCAGCTCACCATCGGCAGGAGTGAACACTGAAGCTTTCTTT
CDR3 protein: CASSPSAGVNTEAFF

CDR3 length: 15
V gene: TRBV9
clone size: NA
J gene: TRBJ1-6
D gene: NA
CDR3 DNA: TGTGCCAGCAGCGTACTTAACGGGGGGAATTCACCCCTCCACTTT
CDR3 protein: CASSVLNGGNSPLHF

CDR3 length: 13
V gene: TRBV29-1
clone size: NA
J gene: TRBJ1-2
D gene: NA
CDR3 DNA: TGCAGCGCCTCTGGGGGGCAGGGATATGGCTACACCTTC
CDR3 protein: CSASGGQGYGYTF

CDR3 length: 14
V gene: TRBV2
clone size: NA
J gene: TRBJ1-2
D gene: TRBD1
CDR3 DNA: TGTGCCACCTCGACCGCGACAGGGGACTATGGCTACACCTTC
CDR3 protein: CATSTATGDYGYTF

CDR3 length: 13
V gene: TRBV11-2
clone size: NA
J gene: TRBJ1-2
D gene: NA
CDR3 DNA: TGTGCCAGCAGCCCAGTGGGGGTGGATGGCTACACCTTC
CDR3 protein: CASSPVGVDGYTF

CDR3 length: 17
V gene: TRBV4-2
clone size: NA
J gene: TRBJ2-1
D gene: TRBD2
CDR3 DNA: TGTGCCAGCAGCCAAATTTCCCGGGACTACAGATACAATGAGCAGTTCTTC
CDR3 protein: CASSQISRDYRYNEQFF

CDR3 length: 16
V gene: TRBV6-5
clone size: NA
J gene: TRBJ1-6
D gene: TRBD1
CDR3 DNA: TGTGCCAGCAGTTATACCCGGACAGGGAGGAATTCACCCCTCCACTTT
CDR3 protein: CASSYTRTGRNSPLHF

CDR3 length: 15
V gene: TRBV7-9
clone size: NA
J gene: TRBJ2-1
D gene: TRBD1
CDR3 DNA: TGTGCCAGCAGCTTAGCAGGACAGGCCTACAATGAGCAGTTCTTC
CDR3 protein: CASSLAGQAYNEQFF